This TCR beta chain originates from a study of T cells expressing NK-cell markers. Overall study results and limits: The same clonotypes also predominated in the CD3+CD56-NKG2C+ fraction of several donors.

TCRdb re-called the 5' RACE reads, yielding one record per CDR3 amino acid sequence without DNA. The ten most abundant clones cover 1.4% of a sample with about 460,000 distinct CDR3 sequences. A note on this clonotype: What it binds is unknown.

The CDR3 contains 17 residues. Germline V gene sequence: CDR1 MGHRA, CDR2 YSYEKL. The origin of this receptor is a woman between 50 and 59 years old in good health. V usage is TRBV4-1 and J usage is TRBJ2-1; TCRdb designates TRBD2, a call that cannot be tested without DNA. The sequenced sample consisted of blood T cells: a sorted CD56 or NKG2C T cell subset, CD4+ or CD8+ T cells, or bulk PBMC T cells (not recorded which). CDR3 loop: CASSQDGGGRIYNEQFF.